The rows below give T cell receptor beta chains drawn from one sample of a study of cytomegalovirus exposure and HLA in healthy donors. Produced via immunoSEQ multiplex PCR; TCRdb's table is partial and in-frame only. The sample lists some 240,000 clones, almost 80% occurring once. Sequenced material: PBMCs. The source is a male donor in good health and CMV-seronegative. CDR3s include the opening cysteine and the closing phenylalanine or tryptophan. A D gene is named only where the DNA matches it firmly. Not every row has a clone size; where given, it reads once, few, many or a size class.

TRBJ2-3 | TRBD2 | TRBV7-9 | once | CASSSRTSGTDTQYF | TGTGCCAGCAGCTCGAGGACTAGCGGCACAGATACGCAGTATTTT
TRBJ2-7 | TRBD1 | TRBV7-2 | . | CASSDLGTGSYEQYF | TGTGCCAGCAGCGACCTCGGGACAGGGTCCTACGAGCAGTACTTC
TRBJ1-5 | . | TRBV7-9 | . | CSSSPTGRENQPQHF | TGTTCCAGCAGCCCGACGGGCAGGGAAAATCAGCCCCAGCATTTT
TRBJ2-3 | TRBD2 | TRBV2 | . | CASNRQGLGLAGGSTDTQYF | TGTGCCAGCAACCGACAGGGACTGGGACTAGCGGGAGGTAGCACAGATACGCAGTATTTT
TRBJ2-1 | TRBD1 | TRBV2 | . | CASSNRGSPYNEQFF | TGTGCCAGCAGTAACAGGGGAAGCCCCTACAATGAGCAGTTCTTC
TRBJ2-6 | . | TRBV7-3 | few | CASSLYPGSGANVLTF | TGTGCCAGCAGCTTATATCCAGGGTCTGGGGCCAACGTCCTGACTTTC
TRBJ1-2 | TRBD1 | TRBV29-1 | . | CSVEPPGQIYGYTF | TGCAGCGTTGAACCGCCGGGACAGATCTATGGCTACACCTTC
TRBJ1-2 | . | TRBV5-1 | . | CASSLGQLADYGYTF | TGCGCCAGCAGCTTGGGACAACTGGCTGACTATGGCTACACCTTC
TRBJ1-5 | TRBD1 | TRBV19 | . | CASSRGTGDQPQHF | TGTGCCAGTAGTAGGGGGACAGGGGATCAGCCCCAGCATTTT
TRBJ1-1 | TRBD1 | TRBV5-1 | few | CASSLGQHTEAFF | TGCGCCAGCAGCCTGGGACAGCACACTGAAGCTTTCTTT
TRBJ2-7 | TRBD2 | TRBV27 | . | CASRGLAAYEQYF | TGTGCCAGCCGGGGACTAGCGGCCTACGAGCAGTACTTC
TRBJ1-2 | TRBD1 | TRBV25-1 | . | CASSEIFVGQGAGYTF | TGTGCCAGCAGTGAGATATTTGTGGGACAGGGGGCTGGCTACACCTTC
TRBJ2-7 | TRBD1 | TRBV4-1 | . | CASSHVGTAEQYF | TGCGCCAGCAGCCATGTCGGGACAGCGGAGCAGTACTTC
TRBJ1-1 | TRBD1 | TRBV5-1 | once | CASRLDRGQTEAFF | TGCGCCAGCAGGCTGGACAGGGGGCAGACTGAAGCTTTCTTT
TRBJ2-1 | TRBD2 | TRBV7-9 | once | CASSLAQSGSSYNEQFF | TGTGCCAGCAGCTTAGCGCAAAGCGGGAGCTCCTACAATGAGCAGTTCTTC
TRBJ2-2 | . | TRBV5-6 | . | CASSLGGLLDSYTGELFF | TGTGCCAGCAGCTTGGGGGGACTGCTCGACTCATACACCGGGGAGCTGTTTTTT
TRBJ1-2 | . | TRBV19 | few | CASSIIIGQRNYGYTF | TGTGCCAGTAGTATTATCATAGGACAGCGAAACTATGGCTACACCTTC
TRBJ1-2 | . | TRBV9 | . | CASSVADIPGSYTF | TGTGCCAGCAGCGTAGCTGACATTCCAGGCAGCTACACCTTC
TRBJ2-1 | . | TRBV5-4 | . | CASGPGSGNWNEQFF | TGTGCCAGCGGACCCGGGAGCGGTAATTGGAATGAGCAGTTCTTC
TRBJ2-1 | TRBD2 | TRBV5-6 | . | CASSFAGVNEQFF | TGTGCCAGCAGCTTCGCGGGAGTCAATGAGCAGTTCTTC
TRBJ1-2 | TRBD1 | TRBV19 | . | CASTRGQPNYGYTF | TGTGCCAGTACCAGGGGACAGCCTAACTATGGCTACACCTTC
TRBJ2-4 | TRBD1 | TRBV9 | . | CASSVTPDRGENIQYF | TGTGCCAGCAGCGTAACCCCCGACAGGGGGGAAAACATTCAGTACTTC
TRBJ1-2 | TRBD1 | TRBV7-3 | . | CASSSGQALNYGYTF | TGTGCCAGCAGCTCAGGACAGGCCTTGAACTATGGCTACACCTTC
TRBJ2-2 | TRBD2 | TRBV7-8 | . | CASSLGAAGGREDSGELFF | TGTGCCAGCAGCCTTGGGGCAGCGGGAGGCCGAGAGGATAGCGGGGAGCTGTTTTTT
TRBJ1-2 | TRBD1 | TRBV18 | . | CASSPFDRGFSEGYTF | TGTGCCAGCTCACCCTTCGACAGGGGATTTTCTGAGGGCTACACCTTC
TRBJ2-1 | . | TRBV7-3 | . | CASRGDTSYNEQFF | TGTGCCAGCAGGGGGGACACCTCCTACAATGAGCAGTTCTTC
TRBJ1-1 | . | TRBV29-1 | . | CSVYRTEEAFF | TGCAGCGTTTATAGGACAGAAGAAGCTTTCTTT
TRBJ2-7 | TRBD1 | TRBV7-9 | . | CSTGTGKYEQYF | TGTTCCACCGGGACAGGGAAGTACGAGCAGTACTTC
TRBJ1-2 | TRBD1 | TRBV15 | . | CATSRATGAPNYGYTF | TGTGCCACCAGCAGAGCTACAGGGGCCCCGAACTATGGCTACACCTTC
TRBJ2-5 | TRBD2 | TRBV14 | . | CASSQVSGGQETQYF | TGTGCCAGCAGCCAAGTCAGCGGGGGACAAGAGACCCAGTACTTC
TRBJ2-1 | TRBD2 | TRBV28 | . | CASGTSGLSSYNEQFF | TGTGCCAGCGGGACTAGCGGGCTAAGCTCCTACAATGAGCAGTTCTTC
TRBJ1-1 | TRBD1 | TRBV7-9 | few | CASSPRWTGDTEAFF | TGTGCCAGCAGCCCACGTTGGACAGGGGACACTGAAGCTTTCTTT
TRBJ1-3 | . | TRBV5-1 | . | CASSSGASGNTIYF | TGCGCCAGCAGTTCAGGGGCCTCTGGAAACACCATATATTTT
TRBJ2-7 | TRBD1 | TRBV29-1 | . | CSVGAGTGLGEQYF | TGCAGCGTGGGGGCCGGGACAGGGTTGGGCGAGCAGTACTTC
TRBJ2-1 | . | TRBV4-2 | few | CASSVASGRGRSYNEQFF | TGTGCCAGCAGCGTTGCCTCCGGTAGGGGTAGGTCCTACAATGAGCAGTTCTTC
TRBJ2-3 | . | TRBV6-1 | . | CASSENRDTQYF | TGTGCCAGCAGTGAAAACAGAGATACGCAGTATTTT
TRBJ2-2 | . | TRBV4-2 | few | CASSQEAGDTGELFF | TGTGCCAGCAGCCAAGAAGCCGGGGACACCGGGGAGCTGTTTTTT
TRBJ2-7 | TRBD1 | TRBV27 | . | CASSGQGTYEQYF | TGTGCCAGCAGTGGACAGGGGACCTACGAGCAGTACTTC
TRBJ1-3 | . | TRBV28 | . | CASSLFGSGNTIYF | TGTGCCAGCAGTTTATTCGGCTCTGGAAACACCATATATTTT
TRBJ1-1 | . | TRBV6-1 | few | CASSNRNLNTEAFF | TGTGCCAGCAGCAACAGGAACTTGAACACTGAAGCTTTCTTT
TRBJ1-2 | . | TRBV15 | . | CATSRDRGSYGYTF | TGTGCCACCAGCAGAGACAGGGGATCCTATGGCTACACCTTC
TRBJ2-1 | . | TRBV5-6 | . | CASSSDSYNEQFF | TGTGCCAGCAGCTCGGACAGCTACAATGAGCAGTTCTTC
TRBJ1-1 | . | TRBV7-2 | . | CASSGQTNTEAFF | TGTGCCAGCAGCGGACAGACGAACACTGAAGCTTTCTTT
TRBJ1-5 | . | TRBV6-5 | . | CASSLASGNQPQHF | TGTGCCAGCAGTTTAGCGAGCGGCAATCAGCCCCAGCATTTT
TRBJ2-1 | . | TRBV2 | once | CASSLGEAANEQFF | TGTGCCAGCAGTTTAGGGGAGGCTGCTAATGAGCAGTTCTTC
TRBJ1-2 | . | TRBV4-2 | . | CASSQDPQGLLYGYTF | TGTGCCAGCAGCCAAGACCCACAGGGCTTACTCTATGGCTACACCTTC
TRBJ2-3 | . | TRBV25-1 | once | CASSAGVWRDTQYF | TGTGCCAGCAGTGCCGGGGTCTGGCGAGATACGCAGTATTTT
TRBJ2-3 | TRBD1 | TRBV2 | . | CASNRDRGPTDTQYF | TGTGCCAGCAACAGGGACAGGGGACCCACAGATACGCAGTATTTT
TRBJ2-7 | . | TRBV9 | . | CASSVAYSDYEQYF | TGTGCCAGCAGCGTAGCATACAGTGACTACGAGCAGTACTTC
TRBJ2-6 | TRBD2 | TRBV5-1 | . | CASSRGLAGPSSGANVLTF | TGCGCCAGCAGCCGCGGACTAGCGGGACCATCCTCTGGGGCCAACGTCCTGACTTTC
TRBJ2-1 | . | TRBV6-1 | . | CASSAWQGDNEQFF | TGTGCCAGCAGTGCATGGCAGGGCGACAATGAGCAGTTCTTC
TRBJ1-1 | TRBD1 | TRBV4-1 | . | CASSQDVGTANTEAFF | TGCGCCAGCAGCCAAGATGTCGGGACAGCGAACACTGAAGCTTTCTTT
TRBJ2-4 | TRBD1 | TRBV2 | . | CASTARQGAKNIQYF | TGTGCCAGCACCGCCAGACAGGGAGCCAAAAACATTCAGTACTTC